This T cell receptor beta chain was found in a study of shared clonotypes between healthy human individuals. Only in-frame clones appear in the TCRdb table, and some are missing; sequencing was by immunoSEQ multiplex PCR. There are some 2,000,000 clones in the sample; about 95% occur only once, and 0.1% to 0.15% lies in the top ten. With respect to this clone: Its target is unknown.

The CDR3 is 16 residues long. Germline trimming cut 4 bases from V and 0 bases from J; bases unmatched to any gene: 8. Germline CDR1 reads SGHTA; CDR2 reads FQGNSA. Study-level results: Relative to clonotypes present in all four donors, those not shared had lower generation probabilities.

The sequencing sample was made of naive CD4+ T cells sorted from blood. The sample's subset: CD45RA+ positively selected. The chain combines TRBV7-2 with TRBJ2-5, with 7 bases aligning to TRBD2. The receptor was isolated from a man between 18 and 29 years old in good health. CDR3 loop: CASSYPGRGNQETQYF. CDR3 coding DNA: TGTGCCAGCAGCTACCCGGGGCGGGGGAACCAAGAGACCCAGTACTTC.